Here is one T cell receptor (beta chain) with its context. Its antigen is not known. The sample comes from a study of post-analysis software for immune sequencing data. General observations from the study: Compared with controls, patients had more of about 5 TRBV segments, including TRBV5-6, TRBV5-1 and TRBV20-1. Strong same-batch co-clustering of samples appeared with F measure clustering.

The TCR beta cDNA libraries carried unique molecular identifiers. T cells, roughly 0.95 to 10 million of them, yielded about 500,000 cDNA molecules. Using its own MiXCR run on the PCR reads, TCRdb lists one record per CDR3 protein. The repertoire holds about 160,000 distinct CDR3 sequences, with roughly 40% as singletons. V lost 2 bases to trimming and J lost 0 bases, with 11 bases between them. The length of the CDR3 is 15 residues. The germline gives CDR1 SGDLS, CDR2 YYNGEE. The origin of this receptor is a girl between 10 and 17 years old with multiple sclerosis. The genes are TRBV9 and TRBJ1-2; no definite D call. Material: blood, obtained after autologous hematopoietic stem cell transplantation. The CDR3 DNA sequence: TGTGCCAGCAGCGTGGGAGACGCGGCTAACTATGGCTACACCTTC. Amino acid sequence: CASSVGDAANYGYTF.